The 25 T cell receptor beta chains presented below share a single source sample, sequenced in a study of blood T cell repertoires in COVID-19. Clones were read by immunoSEQ multiplex PCR, and TCRdb kept only the in-frame ones, dropping some. Of a few hundred thousand clones detected, roughly 89% appear once; the ten largest clones hold 6.8%. The material sequenced was PBMCs or T cells enriched from blood (not recorded which). These receptors all stem from a woman aged 40 to 55 who had recovered from COVID-19.

The chain recombines TRBV7-9 with TRBJ1-3; 8 bases align to TRBD1. Germline V gene data show CDR1 as SEHNR and CDR2 as FQNEAQ (reference sequence). The CDR3 has 15 residues. V shed 5 bases and J 2 bases; nucleotides not matched to a gene: 5. The DNA for the CDR3 is TGTGCCAGCAGCGGTGACAGGGGTCCTGGAAACACCATATATTTT. It specifies CASSGDRGPGNTIYF.

V gene TRBV9 combines with J gene TRBJ2-2; 11 bases are shared with TRBD2. CDR3 size: 15 residues. CDR1 and CDR2 (germline): SGDLS, YYNGEE. V lost 3 bases to trimming and J lost 5 bases; unmatched junction nucleotides: 3. CDR3 DNA sequence: TGTGCCAGCAGCGCCGGGACTAGCGGAACCGGGGAGCTGTTTTTT. Amino acids: CASSAGTSGTGELFF.

The V and J genes are TRBV18 and TRBJ2-1; 8 bases align to TRBD1. Germline trimming cut 3 bases from V and 5 bases from J; bases unmatched to any gene: 6. The germline V gene encodes CDR1 KGHSH and CDR2 LQKENI. The CDR3 totals 15 residues. The CDR3 reads CASSPGRTGNNEQFF. CDR3 sequence (DNA): TGTGCCAGCTCACCTGGTCGGACAGGGAACAATGAGCAGTTCTTC.

This chain connects TRBV9 to TRBJ2-5, with 7 bases fitting TRBD2. Trimming removed 4 bases from V and 5 bases from J; junction bases left unmatched: 11. Per the germline V gene, CDR1 is SGDLS and CDR2 is YYNGEE. The CDR3 is made up of 15 amino acids. This chain's CDR3 is CASSRSGGWVETQYF. CDR3 in DNA: TGTGCCAGCAGCCGGTCGGGGGGTTGGGTCGAGACCCAGTACTTC.

The V call is TRBV18, the J call TRBJ2-2, with 8 bases that match TRBD2. The CDR3 loop spans 15 amino acids. V lost 6 bases, J lost 2 bases, and 5 bases stayed unmatched. The germline CDR1 and CDR2 sequences are KGHSH and LQKENI. The CDR3 sequence is CASSLGTRNTGELFF. For the CDR3, the DNA is TGTGCCAGCTCCCTCGGGACTAGAAACACCGGGGAGCTGTTTTTT.

This rearrangement joins TRBV21-1 to TRBJ2-7; the table calls TRBD2, which could not be checked here. TRBV21-1 is annotated as a pseudogene. This CDR3 is built from 16 residues. The CDR3 spells CASAISTRDSSYEQYF. Written as DNA, the CDR3 is TGTGCCAGCGCAATCTCCACCCGGGACTCATCCTACGAGCAGTACTTC.

This clone was observed once. The chain is built from TRBV19 and TRBJ1-5; 8 nucleotides agree with TRBD1. The J segment lost 2 bases and the V segment lost 7 bases, leaving 13 bases of the junction unmatched. Germline V gives CDR1 LNHDA, CDR2 SQIVND (reference sequence). The CDR3 extends over 17 amino acids. CDR3 loop: CASNIGQGGGGNQPQHF. CDR3 bases: TGTGCCAGTAATATCGGACAGGGCGGAGGTGGCAATCAGCCCCAGCATTTT.

The J gene is TRBJ1-2, the V gene TRBV5-4; 7 nucleotides align to TRBD1. Germline CDR1 SGHNT, CDR2 YYREEE (reference sequence). V lost 4 bases and J lost 2; bases outside the gene matches: 2. The CDR3 loop spans 13 amino acids. This CDR3 is CASSRQGNYGYTF. In nucleotides, the CDR3 is TGTGCCAGCAGCCGACAGGGCAACTATGGCTACACCTTC. Looking up the rest from reference TRBV5-4 and TRBJ1-2 gives the full variable domain: ETGVTQSPTHLIKTRGQQVTLRCSSQSGHNTVSWYQQALGQGPQFIFQYYREEENGRGNFPPRFSGLQFPNYSSELNVNALELDDSALYLCASSRQGNYGYTFGSGTRLTVV.

The chain employs TRBV5-1 and TRBJ2-1; 14 bases align to TRBD2. V lost 4 bases and J lost 10; bases outside the gene matches: 7. Germline lookup yields CDR1 SGHRS and CDR2 YFSETQ. The CDR3 extends over 15 amino acids. CDR3 protein: CASSPGLAGAGEQFF. The CDR3 nucleotides read TGCGCCAGCAGCCCGGGACTAGCGGGGGCAGGGGAGCAGTTCTTC.

This clone was detected only once. The chain employs TRBV2 and TRBJ1-5; 11 nucleotides align to TRBD1. V lost 3 bases to trimming and J lost 2 bases; unmatched junction nucleotides: 12. The germline gives CDR1 SNHLY, CDR2 FYNNEI. There are 19 residues in the CDR3. The CDR3 is CASSDGTGGFMGRNQPQHF. The CDR3 DNA sequence: TGTGCCAGCAGTGATGGGACAGGGGGTTTTATGGGTCGCAATCAGCCCCAGCATTTT.

The chain recombines TRBV3-1 (or the pseudogene TRBV3-2) with TRBJ2-7; tentatively, D is TRBD1 (6 bases). V was pared by 0 bases and J by 3 bases, with 9 bases between. The germline CDR1 and CDR2 sequences are LGHDT and YNNKEL (reference sequence). The CDR3 is 14 residues long. The DNA for the CDR3 is TGTGCCAGCAGCCAAGAGGGGGACATCTACGAGCAGTACTTC. Translation: CASSQEGDIYEQYF.

This rearrangement joins TRBV27 to TRBJ1-2, with 12 bases fitting TRBD1. CDR1 and CDR2 (germline): MNHEY, SMNVEV (reference sequence). This CDR3 comprises 14 residues. Germline trimming cut 7 bases from V and 7 bases from J; bases unmatched to any gene: 7. CDR3 in DNA: TGTGCCAGCAAGCCGGGACAGGGGGCTGTTGGCTACACCTTC. Protein: CASKPGQGAVGYTF.

The V and J genes are TRBV12-3 or TRBV12-4 and TRBJ2-1; D not certain. Trimming stripped 3 bases from V and 9 bases from J, with 6 bases between. This CDR3 has 11 residues. The CDR3 nucleotides read TGTGCCAGCAGTTTTACGGGTGAGCAGTTCTTC. This codes for CASSFTGEQFF.

The rearrangement uses TRBV10-3 and TRBJ2-5, with D hard to call. In germline, CDR1 is ENHRY, CDR2 SYGVKD. With 0 bases removed from V and 5 bases from J, the gap between germline ends came to 10 bases. The CDR3 length is 14 residues. CDR3 DNA: TGTGCCATCAGTGAGTCGGCGGCTGTTGAGACCCAGTACTTC. It codes for CAISESAAVETQYF.

CDR3 sequence: CATSATSGRKNTGELFF. As DNA, the CDR3 is TGTGCCACCAGTGCCACAAGCGGGAGAAAAAACACCGGGGAGCTGTTTTTT. The rearrangement joins TRBV24-1 to TRBJ2-2, with 8 bases that match TRBD2. Germline CDR1 is KGHDR and CDR2 is SFDVKD. The CDR3 runs to 17 residues. J was trimmed by 2 bases and V by 5 bases; bases with no gene match: 9.

The chain links TRBV19 to TRBJ2-3, with TRBD1 matching over 8 bases. V was clipped by 4 bases and J by 4 bases; unmatched bases: 7. The CDR3 extends over 15 amino acids. The germline V gene has CDR1 LNHDA and CDR2 SQIVND (reference sequence). The CDR3 sequence is CASSTTGGSADTQYF. CDR3 bases: TGTGCCAGTAGTACTACAGGGGGGTCGGCAGATACGCAGTATTTT.

The chain joins TRBV25-1 to TRBJ2-7, with TRBD2 identical over 9 bases. From germline, CDR1 is MGHDK and CDR2 SYGVNS. The CDR3 has 14 amino acids. With 6 bases clipped from V and 4 bases from J, the junction kept 7 bases outside the gene matches. The CDR3 DNA reads as TGTGCCAGCAGAATTAGCGGGAGTGGGTACGAGCAGTACTTC. Translated: CASRISGSGYEQYF.

The chain uses TRBV7-8 and TRBJ2-7; tentatively, D is TRBD1 (5 bases). In germline, CDR1 is SGHVS, CDR2 FQNEAQ. The CDR3 contains 17 residues. V lost 0 bases and J lost 7, with 22 bases in between. The CDR3 spells CASSLARVGWGRGEQYF. Here the CDR3 DNA reads TGTGCCAGCAGCTTAGCGCGTGTTGGGTGGGGCCGTGGAGAGCAGTACTTC.

The chain recombines TRBV19 with TRBJ2-3, with TRBD2 matching 8 bases. The junction had 12 bases not matched to a gene; V was cut back by 3 bases and J by 4 bases. CDR3 length: 17 amino acids. From germline, CDR1 is LNHDA and CDR2 SQIVND (reference sequence). This CDR3 reads CASSMGEGAGVPDTQYF. CDR3 bases: TGTGCCAGTAGTATGGGGGAGGGAGCGGGAGTTCCAGATACGCAGTATTTT. Complete variable domain (other parts from reference TRBV19 and TRBJ2-3): DGGITQSPKYLFRKEGQNVTLSCEQNLNHDAMYWYRQDPGQGLRLIYYSQIVNDFQKGDIAEGYSVSREKKESFPLTVTSAQKNPTAFYLCASSMGEGAGVPDTQYFGPGTRLTVL.

The rearrangement uses TRBV3-1 (or the pseudogene TRBV3-2) and TRBJ2-5; no clear D. Trimming took 4 bases from V and 1 from J, leaving 10 bases between them. The germline V gene has CDR1 LGHDT and CDR2 YNNKEL (reference sequence). The CDR3 spans 14 residues. The CDR3 bases are TGTGCCAGCAGCCCCCAGTCAACCCAAGAGACCCAGTACTTC. This translates into CASSPQSTQETQYF.

J is TRBJ2-7 and V is TRBV7-2, with 13 nucleotides matching TRBD2. The V segment lost 2 bases and the J segment 4 bases; nucleotides outside the gene matches: 11. Germline CDR1 is SGHTA and CDR2 is FQGNSA. This CDR3 is built from 18 residues. DNA of the CDR3: TGTGCCAGCAGCTTACGACTAGCGGGAGGAGCCTTCCCTTACGAGCAGTACTTC. The encoded protein is CASSLRLAGGAFPYEQYF.

V is TRBV27 and J is TRBJ2-1; D is possibly TRBD2 (6 bases). The CDR3 has 13 amino acids. CDR1 is MNHEY and CDR2 is SMNVEV in the germline V gene (reference sequence). The V gene lost 3 bases and the J gene lost 7 bases, with 10 bases spanning the gap. CDR3 loop: CASSLDYLNEQFF. In nucleotides, the CDR3 is TGTGCCAGCAGTTTGGACTACCTGAATGAGCAGTTCTTC.

The CDR3 region is CAGTGTVERYNEQFF. The DNA for the CDR3 is TGTGCCGGAACCGGGACAGTCGAAAGATACAATGAGCAGTTCTTC. The rearrangement links TRBV30 to TRBJ2-1; TRBD1 matches 7 bases. The CDR3 runs 15 residues. Germline CDR1 GTSNPN, CDR2 SVGIG (reference sequence). V shed 8 bases, J shed 4 bases, and the junction held 14 bases outside the gene matches.

The V call is TRBV6-6, the J call TRBJ1-1, with a weak D call TRBD1 (5 bases). Trimming removed 0 bases at V and 1 base at J, with 9 bases between. This CDR3 is built from 15 residues. The germline gives CDR1 MNHNY, CDR2 SVGAGI (reference sequence). The CDR3 region has the DNA TGTGCCAGCAGTTACTCTCCAGGGTCGAACACTGAAGCTTTCTTT. Translation gives CASSYSPGSNTEAFF.

The rearrangement joins TRBV3-1 (or the pseudogene TRBV3-2) to TRBJ2-7; D is unclear. The V and J ends lost 0 bases and 8 bases respectively, with 8 bases between them. The CDR3 has 12 residues. Germline loops: CDR1 LGHDT, CDR2 YNNKEL (reference sequence). The CDR3: CASSQDRVKQYF. The CDR3 coding sequence is TGTGCCAGCAGCCAAGACCGAGTCAAGCAGTACTTC.